One and the same sample provided the 29 T cell receptor beta chains below, sequenced in a study of blood T cell repertoires in COVID-19 (dated by TCRdb to 2020 to 2021). Library preparation was by the immunoSEQ multiplex PCR assay. TCRdb re-hosts the immuneACCESS table, in-frame sequences only. Its copies lack some clones; in the studies checked, an unresolved V gene accounts for under half of them, and the cause for the rest is not known. This sample gives about 170,000 clones in total; approximately 84% of them show up just once. The ten largest clones capture 12% to 15% of the sample. Sample: peripheral blood. Every receptor here comes from a young man with active or convalescent COVID-19.

This chain links TRBV4-2 with TRBJ2-7; D call uncertain. Trimming stripped 0 bases from V and 0 bases from J, with 9 bases between. The V gene's germline CDR1 is LGHNA and CDR2 YNFKEQ. There are 15 residues in the CDR3. DNA for the CDR3: TGTGCCAGCAGCCAAGATCGAGGTAACTCCTACGAGCAGTACTTC. Protein sequence: CASSQDRGNSYEQYF.

The CDR3 nucleotides read TGTGCCAGCAGCCCTCTAAACGAGCAGTACTTC. Its protein is CASSPLNEQYF. The chain employs TRBV7-8 and TRBJ2-7; the D is unclear. With 5 bases removed from V and 5 bases from J, the gap between germline ends came to 7 bases. The CDR3 is 11 residues long. Germline loops: CDR1 SGHVS, CDR2 FQNEAQ. Together with reference TRBV7-8 and TRBJ2-7, the CDR3 gives the full variable domain: GAGVSQSPRYKVAKRGQDVALRCDPISGHVSLFWYQQALGQGPEFLTYFQNEAQLDKSGLPSDRFFAERPEGSVSTLKIQRTQQEDSAVYLCASSPLNEQYFGPGTRLTVT.

The chain has TRBV6-2 or TRBV6-3 and TRBJ2-2, with TRBD2 matching over 9 bases. V gave up 2 bases and J gave up 7 bases; unmatched junction bases: 8. The germline CDR1 and CDR2 sequences are MNHEY and SVGEGT. The CDR3 runs to 16 residues. The CDR3 sequence: CASSYGVSGRGGELFF. The CDR3 region has the DNA TGTGCCAGCAGTTACGGGGTTAGCGGGAGAGGCGGGGAGCTGTTTTTT.

The J gene is TRBJ2-5, the V gene TRBV7-3; the D gene is possibly TRBD2 (6 bases). CDR3 length equals 13 residues. Germline CDR1 SGHTA, CDR2 FQGTGA. V was pared by 1 base and J by 7 bases, with 10 bases between. CDR3 in amino acids: CASSLKPGRTQYF. The CDR3 region has the DNA TGTGCCAGCAGCTTAAAGCCCGGGAGGACCCAGTACTTC.

This clone is deemed medium-sized (0.01 to 0.1%). This CDR3 reads CASSVVISGDAGELFF. The CDR3 bases are TGTGCCAGCAGCGTAGTGATTAGCGGGGATGCCGGGGAGCTGTTTTTT. The chain carries TRBV9 and TRBJ2-2, with 8 nucleotides matching TRBD2. The junction had 7 bases not matched to a gene; V was cut back by 0 bases and J by 6 bases. The CDR3 consists of 16 residues. Looked up from germline, CDR1 is SGDLS and CDR2 is YYNGEE.

The V gene is TRBV24-1, the J gene TRBJ1-2; 10 bases match TRBD1. The germline V gene has CDR1 KGHDR and CDR2 SFDVKD. V was pared by 6 bases and J by 7 bases, with 13 bases of the junction left unmatched. The length of the CDR3 is 16 residues. The CDR3 region is CATSPRGQGYLSGYTF. CDR3 coding DNA: TGTGCCACCAGTCCGAGGGGACAGGGGTATTTGAGTGGCTACACCTTC.

The V gene is TRBV4-1, the J gene TRBJ2-7; possibly TRBD1 for D (5 bases). V lost 0 bases, J lost 2 bases, and 14 bases lay in between. The CDR3 covers 16 residues. The germline V gene has CDR1 MGHRA and CDR2 YSYEKL. CDR3 region: CASSQDSAGPTYEQYF. The CDR3 DNA follows: TGCGCCAGCAGCCAAGACTCGGCAGGGCCGACCTACGAGCAGTACTTC.

This chain connects TRBV10-3 to TRBJ2-5; D might be TRBD2 (6 bases). This CDR3 has 16 residues. From germline, CDR1 is ENHRY and CDR2 SYGVKD. Trimming shortened V by 0 bases and J by 2 bases, and 13 bases separated the two germline ends. CDR3 nucleotides: TGTGCCATCAGTGAGTCGGTGGTTAGCGGACAAGAGACCCAGTACTTC. Its translation: CAISESVVSGQETQYF.

A single count supports this clone. The V and J genes are TRBV6-2 or TRBV6-3 and TRBJ2-1; D perhaps matches TRBD1 (5 bases). This CDR3 contains 14 residues. V lost 6 bases, J lost 4 bases, and 13 bases lay in between. In germline, CDR1 is MNHEY, CDR2 SVGEGT. CDR3 nucleotide sequence: TGTGCCAGCAGCGACAGACCGACTTACAATGAGCAGTTCTTC. Translating gives CASSDRPTYNEQFF.

The chain has TRBV7-9 and TRBJ2-1, with 12 bases matching TRBD2. CDR3 length equals 16 residues. The trim removed 5 bases at V and 7 bases at J, leaving 9 bases unmatched. Germline V gene lookup returns CDR1 SEHNR and CDR2 FQNEAQ (reference sequence). The CDR3 DNA sequence: TGTGCCAGCAGCAACCTCGGACTAGCGGGAAGTAATGAGCAGTTCTTC. Protein sequence: CASSNLGLAGSNEQFF.

This clone was found a few times. The chain is built from TRBV24-1 and TRBJ2-3; 7 bases fit TRBD1. Germline loops: CDR1 KGHDR, CDR2 SFDVKD. Trimming at V came to 1 base and at J to 6 bases, leaving 6 bases not matched to a gene. CDR3 length: 15 residues. The CDR3 sequence: CATSDFRGGEDTQYF. For the CDR3, the DNA is TGTGCCACCAGTGATTTCCGAGGGGGCGAGGATACGCAGTATTTT.

This clone has only one observation. The rearrangement uses TRBV29-1 and TRBJ2-4; D may be TRBD2 (6 bases). This CDR3 comprises 12 residues. The V end was cut by 4 bases, the J end by 8 bases, with 12 bases between. Germline loops: CDR1 SQVTM, CDR2 ANQGSEA. CDR3 region: CSVGGRRDIQYF. CDR3 nucleotide sequence: TGCAGCGTTGGCGGGCGGAGGGACATTCAGTACTTC.

The gene calls are TRBV27 and TRBJ2-1; D unresolved. The germline CDR1 and CDR2 sequences are MNHEY and SMNVEV (reference sequence). V was clipped by 7 bases and J by 3 bases, with 19 bases between them. The CDR3 sequence is 16 residues long. The DNA of the CDR3 is TGTGCCAGCATTCCTTACCCCAGTATTGTCTACAATGAGCAGTTCTTC. Protein sequence: CASIPYPSIVYNEQFF.

This chain links TRBV30 with TRBJ2-5, with 9 bases lining up with TRBD2. CDR1 is GTSNPN, CDR2 SVGIG, per germline (reference sequence). V dropped 0 bases and J dropped 1; count of bases not matched to a gene: 3. This CDR3 is built from 15 residues. In DNA form, the CDR3 reads TGTGCCTGGAGTGTGGCTAGCGGGACCCAAGAGACCCAGTACTTC. It specifies CAWSVASGTQETQYF. The variable domain in full, completed from reference TRBV30 and TRBJ2-5, reads SQTIHQWPATLVQPVGSPLSLECTVEGTSNPNLYWYRQAAGRGLQLLFYSVGIGQISSEVPQNLSASRPQDRQFILSSKKLLLSDSGFYLCAWSVASGTQETQYFGPGTRLLVL.

The V gene is TRBV9, the J gene TRBJ2-5, with D possibly matching TRBD1 (5 bases). The CDR3 runs 15 residues. V was trimmed by 1 base and J by 1 base, leaving 11 bases between them. The germline gives CDR1 SGDLS, CDR2 YYNGEE. The CDR3 loop reads CASSVFGHSQETQYF. CDR3 coding DNA: TGTGCCAGCAGCGTATTCGGACACTCCCAAGAGACCCAGTACTTC.

This sequence joins TRBV4-1 and TRBJ2-6; 9 bases map to TRBD2. V shed 1 base, J shed 4 bases, and the junction held 11 bases outside the gene matches. Germline V gene lookup returns CDR1 MGHRA and CDR2 YSYEKL. CDR3 length: 19 amino acids. CDR3 sequence: CASSQVIGGGASGANVLTF. In DNA, the CDR3 is TGCGCCAGCAGCCAAGTAATTGGCGGGGGGGCCTCCGGGGCCAACGTCCTGACTTTC.

The chain has TRBV5-1 and TRBJ2-5, with D possibly matching TRBD1 (6 bases). V was shortened by 3 bases and J by 5 bases, with 11 bases between the two germline ends. CDR1 SGHRS and CDR2 YFSETQ come from the germline V gene. The CDR3 is made up of 13 amino acids. In DNA form, the CDR3 reads TGCGCCAGCAGCTGGACAGCCCCGGAGACCCAGTACTTC. Its protein product is CASSWTAPETQYF.

This chain connects TRBV7-8 to TRBJ2-7; D not certain. CDR3 length: 11 amino acids. The germline V gene has CDR1 SGHVS and CDR2 FQNEAQ. V was clipped by 1 base and J by 6 bases, with 4 bases between them. DNA of the CDR3: TGTGCCAGCAGCTTAGGGGCCGAGCAGTACTTC. Translation: CASSLGAEQYF.

This chain uses TRBV12-5 with TRBJ1-2; D gene unclear. Trimming cost V 7 bases and J 5 bases, with 14 bases left between them. The germline CDR1 and CDR2 sequences are LGHNT and FRNRAP. The CDR3 is made up of 13 amino acids. CDR3 nucleotides: TGTGCTAGTGCCCTTGCGGGAGGGTATGGCTACACCTTC. Its protein product is CASALAGGYGYTF.

This rearrangement joins TRBV10-1 to TRBJ1-2; no reliable D call. The germline V gene encodes CDR1 WNHNN and CDR2 SYGVQD (reference sequence). The V end was cut by 3 bases, the J end by 3 bases, with 8 bases between. The CDR3 covers 13 residues. CDR3 coding DNA: TGCGCCAGCAGTGAAAAGCCTTACTATGGCTACACCTTC. Protein sequence: CASSEKPYYGYTF.

This clone was counted between two and nine times. The chain combines TRBV18 with TRBJ2-1; D remains unclear. Trimming took off 1 base at V and 6 bases at J, with 10 bases between the two ends. CDR3 size: 14 residues. Germline assignment: CDR1 KGHSH and CDR2 LQKENI. CDR3 DNA: TGTGCCAGCTCACCACGGGCCGAATTCAATGAGCAGTTCTTC. This codes for CASSPRAEFNEQFF.

This clone was detected once. The gene calls are TRBV6-5 and TRBJ1-2; D may be TRBD1 (5 bases). The CDR3 is 13 residues long. Germline V gene sequence: CDR1 MNHEY, CDR2 SVGAGI. Trimming pared 5 bases from V and 6 bases from J, leaving 13 bases between. The CDR3 region is CASSTSGLDGYTF. CDR3 sequence (DNA): TGTGCCAGCAGTACCTCAGGGCTCGATGGCTACACCTTC.

The rearrangement joins TRBV11-3 to TRBJ2-2; weak D call: TRBD2 (7 bases). The CDR3 runs to 15 residues. CDR1 and CDR2 from the germline V gene are SGHNT and YENEEA. V was trimmed by 3 bases and J by 5 bases, leaving 13 bases between them. CDR3 sequence: CASSFGGPETGELFF. CDR3 DNA sequence: TGTGCCAGCAGCTTCGGGGGGCCGGAAACCGGGGAGCTGTTTTTT.

The V call is TRBV6-4, the J call TRBJ2-1, with a weak D call TRBD2 (6 bases). Germline V gene sequence: CDR1 MRHNA, CDR2 SNTAGT. CDR3 length equals 15 residues. V dropped 3 bases and J dropped 0 bases, with 9 bases sitting between them. CDR3 nucleotide sequence: TGTGCCAGCAGTGAGGGAGCGGGCTCCTACAATGAGCAGTTCTTC. Translation gives CASSEGAGSYNEQFF.

The sample holds a few counts of this clone. The chain joins TRBV2 to TRBJ1-2; TRBD1 matches at 8 bases. The CDR3 runs to 15 residues. With V trimmed by 2 bases and J by 6 bases, 8 bases remained unmatched. Per germline, CDR1 SNHLY and CDR2 FYNNEI. The DNA of the CDR3 is TGTGCCAGCAGTGAAAGTCGGGGACAGGCGGATGGCTACACCTTC. It translates to CASSESRGQADGYTF.

The CDR3: CASSRSGQGAGNTIYF. In nucleotides, the CDR3 is TGTGCCAGCAGTCGAAGCGGACAGGGGGCCGGAAACACCATATATTTT. The J gene is TRBJ1-3, the V gene TRBV6-6; 11 bases are a match to TRBD1. CDR3 size: 16 residues. The germline CDR1 and CDR2 sequences are MNHNY and SVGAGI (reference sequence). Trimming cost V 5 bases and J 4 bases; bases outside gene matches: 7.

The sample holds a few counts of this clone. The chain is built from TRBV28 and TRBJ1-6, with 8 bases fitting TRBD1. V gave up 6 bases and J gave up 1 base; unmatched junction bases: 14. Germline CDR1 MDHEN, CDR2 SYDVKM. This CDR3 is 19 amino acids long. The CDR3 nucleotides read TGTGCCAGCAGCTCTGAAGTCCGACAGGGGCGGTCCTATAATTCACCCCTCCACTTT. Translation: CASSSEVRQGRSYNSPLHF. The variable domain in full, completed from reference TRBV28 and TRBJ1-6, reads DVKVTQSSRYLVKRTGEKVFLECVQDMDHENMFWYRQDPGLGLRLIYFSYDVKMKEKGDIPEGYSVSREKKERFSLILESASTNQTSMYLCASSSEVRQGRSYNSPLHFGNGTRLTVT.

The chain recombines TRBV10-3 with TRBJ2-3; D might be TRBD1 (5 bases). Germline CDR1 reads ENHRY; CDR2 reads SYGVKD. The CDR3 has 15 residues. V lost 3 bases to trimming and J lost 1 base, with 11 bases between them. CDR3 sequence (DNA): TGTGCCATCAGTGATGTTGCCAGGGGCACAGATACGCAGTATTTT. Protein product: CAISDVARGTDTQYF.

The rearrangement uses TRBV27 and TRBJ2-7; possible D gene TRBD1, 6 bases. This CDR3 is built from 14 residues. Germline V gene sequence: CDR1 MNHEY, CDR2 SMNVEV (reference sequence). Trimming took off 6 bases at V and 3 bases at J, with 15 bases between the two ends. CDR3 amino acids: CASSRTGMVYEQYF. CDR3 nucleotide sequence: TGTGCCAGCAGCAGAACAGGGATGGTCTACGAGCAGTACTTC.